This entry lists 18 T cell receptor beta chains sequenced from one sample in a study of human T cells and chemical hapten exposure. TCRdb itself ran the RACE reads through MiXCR, one entry per CDR3 protein. The sample consists of 80,000 to 100,000 distinct CDR3 sequences, about 8.8% of them appearing once. Described time point: healthy volunteer bleed at 2 weeks. Unfractionated whole blood yielded total RNA. The specimen sequenced was whole blood. The source of these receptors is a female donor in good health. Some clones in this sample may be carry-over from other donors' samples.

This clonotype showed up just a few times. V is TRBV9 and J is TRBJ2-6; D unclear. V lost 1 base to trimming and J lost 0 bases, with 5 bases between them. The CDR3 covers 15 residues. Germline-derived CDR1 and CDR2 are SGDLS and YYNGEE. CDR3 sequence (DNA): TGTGCCAGCAGCGTACCCATCTCTGGGGCCAACGTCCTGACTTTC. Translated: CASSVPISGANVLTF. Based on the CDR3 plus reference TRBV9 and TRBJ2-6, the full variable domain is DSGVTQTPKHLITATGQRVTLRCSPRSGDLSVYWYQQSLDQGLQFLIQYYNGEERAKGNILERFSAQQFPDLHSELNLSSLELGDSALYFCASSVPISGANVLTFGAGSRLTVL.

This clonotype was observed a few times. The chain carries TRBV9 and TRBJ2-1, with unresolved D. V was cut by 0 bases and J by 2 bases, with 9 bases left in between. Germline CDR1 reads SGDLS; CDR2 reads YYNGEE. The CDR3 extends over 15 amino acids. The CDR3 here is CASSVGSATYNEQFF. CDR3 bases: TGTGCCAGCAGCGTAGGCAGCGCGACCTACAATGAGCAGTTCTTC.

This clonotype has more than one count but fewer than ten. This chain joins TRBV7-3 and TRBJ2-3, with 7 bases that match TRBD2. V was pared by 5 bases and J by 3 bases, with 8 bases of the junction left unmatched. The germline CDR1 and CDR2 sequences are SGHTA and FQGTGA. This CDR3 is built from 15 residues. CDR3 amino acids: CASSTSGMGTDTQYF. CDR3 bases: TGTGCCAGCAGCACGAGCGGGATGGGTACAGATACGCAGTATTTT.

This clonotype showed up many times. This sequence joins TRBV20-1 and TRBJ2-4, with D uncertain. Trimming removed 0 bases from V and 6 bases from J, with 12 bases in between. The CDR3 is 14 amino acids. CDR1 and CDR2 (germline): DFQATT, SNEGSKA (reference sequence). DNA for the CDR3: TGCAGTGCTAGAGATGGTAGGTCGGCAAACATTCAGTACTTC. This encodes CSARDGRSANIQYF.

This clonotype was detected ten times or more. The chain is built from TRBV27 and TRBJ1-5; perhaps TRBD1 as D (5 bases). The CDR3 is made up of 12 amino acids. Trimming removed 8 bases from V and 10 bases from J, with 15 bases in between. Looked up from germline, CDR1 is MNHEY and CDR2 is SMNVEV (reference sequence). The CDR3 spells CASVGTAVPQHF. DNA of the CDR3: TGTGCCAGCGTAGGGACCGCGGTCCCCCAGCATTTT.

The V gene is TRBV10-1, the J gene TRBJ2-2; a possible D gene is TRBD2 (5 bases). The germline gives CDR1 WNHNN, CDR2 SYGVQD (reference sequence). This CDR3 spans 11 amino acids. V was cut by 10 bases and J by 7 bases, with 10 bases left in between. The CDR3 protein is CAIPRGGELFF. DNA for the CDR3: TGCGCCATCCCCCGGGGCGGGGAGCTGTTTTTT.

The chain is built from TRBV5-1 and TRBJ2-6; TRBD2 is a possible D gene (5 bases). The CDR3 is 14 residues long. Trimming stripped 0 bases from V and 7 bases from J, with 8 bases between. Looked up from germline, CDR1 is SGHRS and CDR2 is YFSETQ. CDR3 bases: TGCGCCAGCAGCTTGGGCCGGGGAGCCAACGTCCTGACTTTC. Protein product: CASSLGRGANVLTF.

In its sample, this clonotype was seen many times. Written as DNA, the CDR3 is TGTGCCAGCAGTGAATTCGTAGACACCGGGGAGCTGTTTTTT. Protein: CASSEFVDTGELFF. The chain couples TRBV25-1 to TRBJ2-2, with D unresolved. This CDR3 is 14 amino acids long. V lost 1 base and J lost 3, with 6 bases in between. Germline V gene data show CDR1 as MGHDK and CDR2 as SYGVNS.

This clonotype was seen repeatedly, ten times or more. V gene TRBV29-1 combines with J gene TRBJ2-2; D could derive from TRBD1 or TRBD2 (6 bases each). V lost 4 bases to trimming and J lost 5 bases, with 11 bases between them. The CDR3 length is 13 residues. Germline V gives CDR1 SQVTM, CDR2 ANQGSEA. Here the CDR3 DNA reads TGCAGCGTTGGGAGGGGGTATACCGGGGAGCTGTTTTTT. Translating it yields CSVGRGYTGELFF.

The V and J genes are TRBV27 and TRBJ2-1; 10 bases match TRBD2. This CDR3 contains 15 residues. Losses at the gene ends were 5 bases for V and 5 bases for J; bases not matched to a gene: 6. The germline gives CDR1 MNHEY, CDR2 SMNVEV (reference sequence). CDR3 sequence (DNA): TGTGCCAGCAGTCCTCCGGGACTAGCGCACAATGAGCAGTTCTTC. As protein: CASSPPGLAHNEQFF.

The sample holds a few counts of this clonotype. This chain connects TRBV12-3 or TRBV12-4 to TRBJ2-2; TRBD2 is a possible D gene (6 bases). The CDR3 length is 14 residues. V shed 5 bases and J shed 3 bases, with 10 bases lying between them. Written as DNA, the CDR3 is TGTGCCAGCAGTCCGGGACTGTACACCGGGGAGCTGTTTTTT. This codes for CASSPGLYTGELFF.

This clonotype was seen a few times. This rearrangement joins TRBV19 to TRBJ1-6, with no clear D. Germline values: CDR1 LNHDA, CDR2 SQIVND (reference sequence). V lost 5 bases and J lost 10, with 15 bases in between. This CDR3 has 14 amino acids. The CDR3 coding sequence is TGTGCCAGTAGTGATGACCCCCCCAGCTCACCCCTCCACTTT. Protein sequence: CASSDDPPSSPLHF.

The chain joins TRBV25-1 to TRBJ1-1; D is undetermined. CDR1 is MGHDK and CDR2 is SYGVNS in the germline V gene. The CDR3 loop spans 11 amino acids. V lost 7 bases and J 5 bases, leaving 8 bases between the germline ends. CDR3 in DNA: TGTGCCAGCAAGCGAGGAACTGAAGCTTTCTTT. It yields the protein CASKRGTEAFF.

This clonotype was counted many times. J is TRBJ1-1 and V is TRBV2, with D unclear. With 6 bases removed from V and 1 base from J, the gap between germline ends came to 9 bases. This CDR3 has 13 residues. Germline V lookup: CDR1 SNHLY, CDR2 FYNNEI. CDR3 nucleotide sequence: TGTGCCAGCAGACTCACAGCGAACACTGAAGCTTTCTTT. Its translation: CASRLTANTEAFF.

The chain employs TRBV7-3 and TRBJ1-3; a weak D match, TRBD1 (5 bases). The CDR3 spans 15 residues. Germline V gene data show CDR1 as SGHTA and CDR2 as FQGTGA. V lost 0 bases, J lost 2 bases, and 8 bases lay in between. In DNA form, the CDR3 reads TGTGCCAGCAGCTTAACGGGGCCTACTGGAAACACCATATATTTT. It specifies CASSLTGPTGNTIYF.

This clonotype was counted many times. The genes are TRBV25-1 and TRBJ2-1, with a tentative D call TRBD2 (5 bases). Trimming stripped 6 bases from V and 3 bases from J, with 9 bases between. The CDR3 spans 13 residues. The germline CDR1 and CDR2 sequences are MGHDK and SYGVNS. The CDR3 DNA is TGTGCCAGCAGGGAGGATTTCTACAATGAGCAGTTCTTC. It is translated as CASREDFYNEQFF.

This clonotype was seen repeatedly, ten times or more. The genes are TRBV5-5 and TRBJ1-1; the D is unclear. V was clipped by 2 bases and J by 5 bases, with 13 bases between them. Per the germline V gene, CDR1 is SGHKS and CDR2 is YYEKEE (reference sequence). This CDR3 spans 14 amino acids. The DNA for the CDR3 is TGTGCCAGCAGCTTCCCGGTCCGTGGTACTGAAGCTTTCTTT. This codes for CASSFPVRGTEAFF.

The rearrangement links TRBV6-1 to TRBJ2-2, with 9 nucleotides matching TRBD1. After removal of 6 bases from V and 6 bases from J, the junction contained 11 bases not matched to a gene. The CDR3 is 16 residues long. Germline-derived CDR1 and CDR2 are MNHNS and SASEGT. CDR3 bases: TGTGCCAGCAGGAGACCGGGGACAGGGTACGCCGGGGAGCTGTTTTTT. Translated: CASRRPGTGYAGELFF.